This TCR beta chain was sequenced for a study of vaccination and CD4 T cells after COVID-19. The treatment denotes: roughly nine-day PBMC culture with coronavirus spike peptide pools or control peptides (ViraFEST assay). PBMC cultures, at 1.5 million to 2.5 million cells per well, received 10 IU/ml IL-2 and roughly 9.6 ug/ml peptide pools. General study points: The authors identified 304 of 307 vaccine-specific clones in convalescent patients as spike mono-reactive.

CD4+ T cells that had been cultured provided DNA sequenced with the Oncomine TCR Beta short-read assay. TCRdb itself ran the PCR reads through MiXCR, one entry per CDR3 protein. The sample yields about 25,000 distinct CDR3 sequences, approximately 67% seen once. Between the trimmed V and J ends, which lost 4 bases and 5 bases, there was a span of 23 bases. Per the germline V gene, CDR1 is SGHDN and CDR2 is FVKESK. There are 18 residues in the CDR3. On this clonotype: Its antigen remains unidentified.

This clonotype was sampled from a human donor who received a COVID-19 vaccine. Here the sequenced sample was CD4+ T cells from blood, cultured in vitro, taken after SARS-CoV-2 vaccination. V and J are TRBV14 and TRBJ1-4; D possibly corresponds to TRBD1 (5 bases). The CDR3 DNA sequence: TGTGCCAGCAGCCTTCGACCCTTTGGGCAGGGAGACAATGAAAAACTGTTTTTT. Translated: CASSLRPFGQGDNEKLFF.